This T cell receptor beta chain was identified during a study of early T cells in non-severe SARS-CoV-2 infection. Using its own MiXCR run on the 5' RACE reads, TCRdb lists one record per CDR3 protein. The data hold around 50,000 distinct CDR3 sequences, with roughly 10% observed a single time. Germline V gives CDR1 SGHRS, CDR2 YFSETQ. The CDR3 runs to 14 residues. Trimming left V 7 bases short and J 2 bases short, with 14 bases between. The TCR originated in an adult who was a healthcare worker with PCR-confirmed SARS-CoV-2 infection or an uninfected control (not recorded which). This chain uses TRBV5-1 with TRBJ2-3; D possibly corresponds to TRBD2 (6 bases). The sample consisted of whole blood. The CDR3 sequence is CASSSGTFTDTQYF. The CDR3 DNA sequence: TGCGCCAGCTCCTCCGGGACTTTCACAGATACGCAGTATTTT.